The T cell receptor beta chain described here comes from a study of blood T cells in healthy people across ages. The CDR3 consists of 17 residues. Germline V gene lookup returns CDR1 MNHNS and CDR2 SASEGT. Between the trimmed V and J ends, which lost 7 bases and 2 bases, there was a span of 21 bases. Then a second PCR, running roughly 7 to 12 cycles, was carried out with a sample-barcoded 5' primer and a J-beta primer mix. TCRdb independently ran MiXCR on the 5' RACE reads; one entry per CDR3 protein. The repertoire includes about 1.4 million distinct CDR3 sequences, approximately 59% of them detected once, and roughly 7% sits in the top ten.

This receptor was taken from a man between 18 and 29 years old in good health. Material for sequencing was blood. The rearrangement links TRBV6-1 to TRBJ2-1; maybe TRBD2 (5 bases). This CDR3 reads CASTQAVRRLTYNEQFF. For the CDR3, the DNA is TGTGCCAGCACCCAAGCTGTACGGAGGTTAACCTACAATGAGCAGTTCTTC.